In this sample, the clone carrying this TCR beta chain turned up a few times. Its antigen is currently unknown. This entry is derived from a study of naive and memory T cell subsets. Points from the study as a whole: A few larger clonotypes appeared in naive repertoires, especially CD8, possibly memory cells re-expressing CD45RA. From naive to CM, EM and EMRA, diversity decreased and Gini increased.

Germline V lookup: CDR1 SGDLS, CDR2 YYNGEE. The V gene end was trimmed by 4 bases and the J gene end by 3 bases; junction bases not matched to a gene: 10. The CDR3 sequence is 17 residues long. Alpha and beta libraries were amplified separately from the second PCR onward. An equimolar mix of two oligonucleotides served as the beta constant-region primer for TRBC1 and TRBC2. Nested alpha and beta constant-region primers with the SP2 primer drove four PCR rounds on ligated cDNA. The cDNA 3' end received a ligated single-stranded oligonucleotide carrying the SP2 primer and a 12-nucleotide UMI. TCRdb re-analysed the UMI-ligation and nested PCR reads in MiXCR, keeping a single row per CDR3 protein. The sample shows 80,000 or so distinct CDR3 sequences, 8% to 9.5% of them seen only once.

The receptor was isolated from a human donor in good health. The chain carries TRBV9 and TRBJ2-1; 10 bases align to TRBD2. What was sequenced was naive CD8+ T cells from blood. The CDR3 protein is CASSPTSGTSVYNEQFF. CDR3 DNA: TGTGCCAGCAGCCCGACCTCTGGGACTAGCGTCTACAATGAGCAGTTCTTC.